A selection of T cell receptor beta chains follows, all from one sample in a study of PD-1 blockade in classical Hodgkin lymphoma. Libraries were prepared by immunoSEQ multiplex PCR; TCRdb keeps only in-frame clonotypes and omits some of them. The data show just under 65,000 clones, about 90% seen once. The sample consisted of peripheral blood mononuclear cells (PBMCs), taken before the fourth cycle of nivolumab. These receptors originate from a human donor with classical Hodgkin lymphoma. Each CDR3 is given with its conserved first and last residue. D genes are given only for firm matches. Expanded clones are given a class, and other clones once, few, many or no size at all.

J: TRBJ1-3
size: NA
D: NA
V: TRBV11-2
DNA: TGTGCCAGCGCGAGGGTCTCCTCTGGAAACACCATATATTTT
CDR3: CASARVSSGNTIYF

J: TRBJ2-3
size: once
D: NA
V: TRBV15
DNA: TGTGCCACCAGCAGAGATCTGGGTAGGACAGATACGCAGTATTTT
CDR3: CATSRDLGRTDTQYF

J: TRBJ1-2
size: NA
D: NA
V: TRBV19
DNA: TGTGCCAGTACTAAAAACAGGGAGGATGGCTACACCTTC
CDR3: CASTKNREDGYTF

J: TRBJ2-5
size: NA
D: NA
V: TRBV4-1
DNA: TGCGCCAGCGGTTTGGCGGCCCAAGAGACCCAGTACTTC
CDR3: CASGLAAQETQYF

J: TRBJ2-2
size: NA
D: NA
V: TRBV21-1
DNA: TGTGCCAAGGCCGGCAGGGAAGACGGGGAGCTGTTTTTT
CDR3: CAKAGREDGELFF

J: TRBJ1-4
size: NA
D: NA
V: TRBV6-1
DNA: TGTGCCAGCATAGGGGGGGCAACTAATGAAAAACTGTTTTTT
CDR3: CASIGGATNEKLFF

J: TRBJ2-3
size: NA
D: NA
V: TRBV1
DNA: TGCACCAGCAGCCTTTGGCTAGCCGGCACAGATACGCAGTATTTT
CDR3: CTSSLWLAGTDTQYF

J: TRBJ2-3
size: NA
D: TRBD2
V: TRBV10-2
DNA: TGCGCCTGCGGGCGGGGGACGAGCACAGATACGCAGTATTTT
CDR3: CACGRGTSTDTQYF

J: TRBJ2-3
size: NA
D: NA
V: TRBV30
DNA: TGTGCCTGGTTGGGGACGTCCCTCACAGATACGCAGTATTTT
CDR3: CAWLGTSLTDTQYF

J: TRBJ2-7
size: NA
D: NA
V: TRBV5-1
DNA: TGCGCCAGCAGCTTGGGGACACAGTCCTACGAGCAGTACTTC
CDR3: CASSLGTQSYEQYF

J: TRBJ2-5
size: NA
D: NA
V: TRBV7-7
DNA: TGTGCTAGCAGCTTAGATGGGGGGGAGACCCAGTACTTC
CDR3: CASSLDGGETQYF

J: TRBJ1-2
size: NA
D: NA
V: TRBV2
DNA: TGTGCCAGCCTTAGCCGGGCCCCGGGGAACTATGGCTACACCTTC
CDR3: CASLSRAPGNYGYTF

J: TRBJ1-6
size: NA
D: NA
V: TRBV10-1
DNA: TGCGCCAGCAGCCGAGCGAGGAATTCACCCCTCCACTTT
CDR3: CASSRARNSPLHF

J: TRBJ2-1
size: NA
D: TRBD2
V: TRBV4-1
DNA: TGCGCCAGCAGCCAAGAAGGTGGACTAGTACAACTCTTC
CDR3: CASSQEGGLVQLF

J: TRBJ2-5
size: NA
D: TRBD2
V: TRBV25-1
DNA: TGTGCCAGCAGTGAATACCTCGGGGGGGTAGAGACCCAGTACTTC
CDR3: CASSEYLGGVETQYF

J: TRBJ1-2
size: NA
D: NA
V: TRBV19
DNA: TGTGCCAGTAGTATAGTACAGGGCGTACGGAGTGGCTACACCTTC
CDR3: CASSIVQGVRSGYTF

J: TRBJ1-2
size: NA
D: NA
V: TRBV10-2
DNA: TGCGCCAGCAGTGAGCTGCCGATCTTCGGGGATGGCTACACCTTC
CDR3: CASSELPIFGDGYTF

J: TRBJ2-5
size: NA
D: NA
V: TRBV30
DNA: TGTGCCTGGCAGACCGGGGGCGTGGAGACCCAGTACTTC
CDR3: CAWQTGGVETQYF

J: TRBJ2-7
size: NA
D: NA
V: TRBV6-5
DNA: TGTGCCAGTTCCGGGACACCCTCCTACGAGCAGTACTTC
CDR3: CASSGTPSYEQYF

J: TRBJ2-3
size: once
D: NA
V: TRBV21-1
DNA: TGTGCCCCCAGGACAGGGGGAGATTCGGATACGCAGTATTTT
CDR3: CAPRTGGDSDTQYF

J: TRBJ2-7
size: once
D: NA
V: TRBV18
DNA: TGTGCCAGCTCACTTGCGGGTCCCTCCTACGAGCAGTACTTC
CDR3: CASSLAGPSYEQYF

J: TRBJ2-1
size: NA
D: TRBD2
V: TRBV13
DNA: TGTGCCAGCAGCTCCCCCTTATTTCCGGGACTAGCCTTCACGCCCTACAATGAGCAGTTCTTC
CDR3: CASSSPLFPGLAFTPYNEQFF

J: TRBJ2-2
size: NA
D: NA
V: TRBV28
DNA: TGTGCCAGCAGTTTTGGGCCAGGGAGCACCGGGGAGCTGTTTTTT
CDR3: CASSFGPGSTGELFF

J: TRBJ1-4
size: NA
D: NA
V: TRBV6-1
DNA: TGTGCCAGCGGCCGCACATGGACTAATGAAAAACTGTTTTTT
CDR3: CASGRTWTNEKLFF

J: TRBJ1-1
size: NA
D: NA
V: TRBV20-1
DNA: TGCAGTGCTAAGGACACTGAAGCTTTCTTT
CDR3: CSAKDTEAFF

J: TRBJ1-3
size: NA
D: NA
V: TRBV28
DNA: TGTGCCAGCAGTTTTGCCGGGACAACATATTTT
CDR3: CASSFAGTTYF

J: TRBJ2-1
size: NA
D: NA
V: TRBV6-5
DNA: TGTGCCAGCAAGGGAAATGAGCAGTTCTTC
CDR3: CASKGNEQFF

J: TRBJ1-2
size: once
D: NA
V: TRBV13
DNA: TGTGCCAGCAGCTCACGACAGCGGGGACGTGGCTACACCTTC
CDR3: CASSSRQRGRGYTF

J: TRBJ2-5
size: NA
D: NA
V: TRBV10-2
DNA: TGCGCCAGCAGTGAGTTGGGGGGCTCTCCTCAAGAGACCCAGTACTTC
CDR3: CASSELGGSPQETQYF

J: TRBJ2-7
size: NA
D: NA
V: TRBV5-6
DNA: TGTGCCAGCAGCTTTTCGATAGGGGAGCAGTACTTC
CDR3: CASSFSIGEQYF

J: TRBJ1-3
size: NA
D: NA
V: TRBV30
DNA: TGTGCCTGGGGTGGAGGGGCTGTAGCTGGAAACACCATATATTTT
CDR3: CAWGGGAVAGNTIYF

J: TRBJ1-4
size: NA
D: NA
V: TRBV19
DNA: TGTGCCAGTAGTATCGGGCAGACCACAACTAATGAAAAACTGTTTTTT
CDR3: CASSIGQTTTNEKLFF

J: TRBJ2-7
size: NA
D: NA
V: TRBV7-8
DNA: TGTGCCAGCAGCGGCGAGGCAGGGTATCTCTACGAGCAGTACTTC
CDR3: CASSGEAGYLYEQYF

J: TRBJ2-5
size: NA
D: NA
V: TRBV6-1
DNA: TGTGCCAGCAACACAGGGCCGTATCAAGAGACCCAGTACTTC
CDR3: CASNTGPYQETQYF

J: TRBJ1-1
size: few
D: NA
V: TRBV27
DNA: TGTGCCAGCAGTTTTCAGGGGAAGGGCACTGAAGCTTTCTTT
CDR3: CASSFQGKGTEAFF

J: TRBJ1-2
size: few
D: NA
V: TRBV6-1
DNA: TGTGCCAGCAGTGGACAGGAGCCACCAAACTATGGCTACACCTTC
CDR3: CASSGQEPPNYGYTF

J: TRBJ2-7
size: NA
D: NA
V: TRBV5-1
DNA: TGCGCCAGCAGCCTCCGTGGACAGATAAACTACGAGCAGTACTTC
CDR3: CASSLRGQINYEQYF

J: TRBJ1-6
size: NA
D: NA
V: TRBV19
DNA: TGTGCCAGTAGGTCGGGACCGGCCTCCAATTCACCCCTCCACTTT
CDR3: CASRSGPASNSPLHF

J: TRBJ1-2
size: NA
D: NA
V: TRBV9
DNA: TGTGCCAGCAGCGCCCTGAACAGGGATGGCTACACCTTC
CDR3: CASSALNRDGYTF

J: TRBJ1-2
size: NA
D: NA
V: TRBV29-1
DNA: TGCAGCGTGACTACAGCCGCGGATGGCTACACCTTC
CDR3: CSVTTAADGYTF

J: TRBJ2-6
size: NA
D: TRBD2
V: TRBV7-4
DNA: TGTGCCAGCAACTGGGGACGGGGGGACTCTGGGGCCAACGTCCTGACTTTC
CDR3: CASNWGRGDSGANVLTF

J: TRBJ2-7
size: once
D: NA
V: TRBV27
DNA: TGTGCCAGCAGAAGGGGTTACGAGCAGTACTTC
CDR3: CASRRGYEQYF

J: TRBJ2-1
size: NA
D: TRBD1
V: TRBV10-3
DNA: TGTGCCTCTACGCGGACAGGGGGGGACAATGAGCAGTTCTTC
CDR3: CASTRTGGDNEQFF

J: TRBJ1-4
size: NA
D: NA
V: TRBV2
DNA: TGTGCCAGCTCGATCGCTGTTGCCCGTGGAACTAATAATGAAAAACTGTTTTTT
CDR3: CASSIAVARGTNNEKLFF

J: TRBJ1-5
size: NA
D: NA
V: TRBV19
DNA: TGTGCCAGTAGTATGTTAAGGACAGAGAGCAATCAGCCCCAGCATTTT
CDR3: CASSMLRTESNQPQHF

J: TRBJ1-1
size: NA
D: NA
V: TRBV18
DNA: TGTGCCAGCTCACCGAGGATCGACAGCCGCCTTGAAGCTTTCTTT
CDR3: CASSPRIDSRLEAFF